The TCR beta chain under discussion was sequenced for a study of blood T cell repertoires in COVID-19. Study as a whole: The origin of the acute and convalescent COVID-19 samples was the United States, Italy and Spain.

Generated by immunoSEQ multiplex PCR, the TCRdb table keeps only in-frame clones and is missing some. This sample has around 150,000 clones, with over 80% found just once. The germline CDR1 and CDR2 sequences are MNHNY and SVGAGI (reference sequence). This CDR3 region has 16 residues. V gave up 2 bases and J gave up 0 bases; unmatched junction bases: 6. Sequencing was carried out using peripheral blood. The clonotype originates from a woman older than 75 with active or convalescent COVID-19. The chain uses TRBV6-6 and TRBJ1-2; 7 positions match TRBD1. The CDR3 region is CASSYAGQIPNYGYTF. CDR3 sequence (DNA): TGTGCCAGCAGTTACGCGGGACAGATCCCTAACTATGGCTACACCTTC.